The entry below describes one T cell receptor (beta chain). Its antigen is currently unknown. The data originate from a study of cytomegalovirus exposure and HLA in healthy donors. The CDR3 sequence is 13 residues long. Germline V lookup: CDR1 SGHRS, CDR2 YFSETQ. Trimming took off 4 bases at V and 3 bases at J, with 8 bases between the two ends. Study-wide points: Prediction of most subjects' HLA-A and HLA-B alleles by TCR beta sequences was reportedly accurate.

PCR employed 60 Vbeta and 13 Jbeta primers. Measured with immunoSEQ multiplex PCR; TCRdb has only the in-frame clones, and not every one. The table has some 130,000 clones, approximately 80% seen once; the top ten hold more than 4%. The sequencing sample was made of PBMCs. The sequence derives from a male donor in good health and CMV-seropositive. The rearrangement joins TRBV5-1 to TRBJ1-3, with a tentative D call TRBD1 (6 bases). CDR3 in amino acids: CASSRDIGNTIYF. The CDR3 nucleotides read TGCGCCAGCAGCAGGGACATTGGAAACACCATATATTTT.